The 4 T cell receptor beta chains reported below all come from one sample, sequenced in a study of T cell responses to AZD1222 COVID-19 vaccine. TCRdb keeps only in-frame clones here, not all; method: immunoSEQ multiplex PCR. This table has approximately 90,000 clones, 85% to 90% appearing once. Here the sequenced sample was peripheral blood, taken on day 0 of AZD1222 vaccination. The receptors come from an adult in good health.

The chain employs TRBV27 and TRBJ1-2; D is ambiguous. Per the germline V gene, CDR1 is MNHEY and CDR2 is SMNVEV (reference sequence). The CDR3 loop spans 18 amino acids. The V gene lost 6 bases and the J gene lost 2 bases, with 25 bases spanning the gap. In nucleotides, the CDR3 is TGTGCCAGCAGCCCCCACAAACTCACAGTGAGGGCAAACTATGGCTACACCTTC. Its translation: CASSPHKLTVRANYGYTF.

V usage is TRBV4-3 and J usage is TRBJ2-3; weak D call: TRBD2 (6 bases). The CDR3 is 14 residues long. V lost 0 bases, J lost 10 bases, and 14 bases lay in between. CDR1 is LGHNA, CDR2 YSLEER, per germline. The CDR3: CASSQERRRASQYF. The CDR3 nucleotides are TGCGCCAGCAGCCAAGAGCGGCGGAGGGCGTCGCAGTATTTT.

The J gene is TRBJ2-2, the V gene TRBV7-3; 12 bases agree with TRBD1. V lost 4 bases and J lost 5; bases outside the gene matches: 11. Looked up from germline, CDR1 is SGHTA and CDR2 is FQGTGA. The CDR3 totals 18 residues. CDR3 residues: CASSSPGQGALGTGELFF. Here the CDR3 DNA reads TGTGCCAGCAGCTCTCCGGGACAGGGGGCGTTGGGGACCGGGGAGCTGTTTTTT. Full variable domain (outside the CDR3, taken from reference TRBV7-3 and TRBJ2-2): GAGVSQTPSNKVTEKGKYVELRCDPISGHTALYWYRQSLGQGPEFLIYFQGTGAADDSGLPNDRFFAVRPEGSVSTLKIQRTERGDSAVYLCASSSPGQGALGTGELFFGEGSRLTVL.

This clone was detected once. The J gene is TRBJ2-5, the V gene TRBV5-1, with D perhaps assigned TRBD1 or TRBD2 (5 bases each). This CDR3 is built from 13 residues. Trimming pared 4 bases from V and 9 bases from J, leaving 16 bases between. Germline V gene sequence: CDR1 SGHRS, CDR2 YFSETQ. The CDR3 reads CASSQGSLEAQYF. The CDR3 DNA reads as TGCGCCAGCAGCCAGGGATCTCTGGAGGCCCAGTACTTC.